This T cell receptor beta chain stems from a study of OX40 agonist ivuxolimab in advanced cancers. General study points: A proportion of nonresponders additionally exhibited low normalized T-cell clonal expansion. Low clonal expansion, among the lowest seen, marked partial responders at 0.1-3.0 mg/kg.

A word on this clone: Its antigen is still unknown.

The data were produced by immunoSEQ multiplex PCR, yet TCRdb's version contains in-frame clones alone and is incomplete. This repertoire shows just under 80,000 clones, approximately 91% found once; its top ten account for approximately 0.4%. Germline CDR1 SNHLY, CDR2 FYNNEI. This CDR3 region has 15 residues. V dropped 3 bases and J dropped 2; count of bases not matched to a gene: 2. The sample here was CD4+ or CD8+ T cells sorted from blood, taken in a trial of the OX40 agonist ivuxolimab. This TCR was sampled from an adult with an advanced solid tumor such as melanoma, head and neck, liver or kidney cancer. The chain links TRBV2 to TRBJ2-3, with 10 nucleotides matching TRBD1. The CDR3 spells CASSEGQGNTDTQYF. The CDR3 coding sequence is TGTGCCAGCAGTGAGGGACAGGGGAACACAGATACGCAGTATTTT.